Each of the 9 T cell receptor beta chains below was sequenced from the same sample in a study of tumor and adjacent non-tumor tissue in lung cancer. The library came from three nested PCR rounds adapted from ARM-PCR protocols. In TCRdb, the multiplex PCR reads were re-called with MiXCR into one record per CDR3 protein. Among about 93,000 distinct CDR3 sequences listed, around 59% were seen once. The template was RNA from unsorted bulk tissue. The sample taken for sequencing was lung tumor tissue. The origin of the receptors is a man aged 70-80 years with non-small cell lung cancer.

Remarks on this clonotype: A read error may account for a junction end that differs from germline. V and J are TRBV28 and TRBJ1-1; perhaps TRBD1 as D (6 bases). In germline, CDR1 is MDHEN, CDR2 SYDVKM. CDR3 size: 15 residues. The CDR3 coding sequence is TGTACCAGCAGCCGAGGGGGTATCAAGAACACTGAAGCTTTCTTT. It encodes CTSSRGGIKNTEAFF.

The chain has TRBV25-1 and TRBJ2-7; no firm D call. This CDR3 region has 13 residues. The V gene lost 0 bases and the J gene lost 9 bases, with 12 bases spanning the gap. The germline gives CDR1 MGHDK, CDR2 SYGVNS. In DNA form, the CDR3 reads TGTGCCAGCAGTGAATATGCAGGACCTGCGCAGTACTTC. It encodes CASSEYAGPAQYF.

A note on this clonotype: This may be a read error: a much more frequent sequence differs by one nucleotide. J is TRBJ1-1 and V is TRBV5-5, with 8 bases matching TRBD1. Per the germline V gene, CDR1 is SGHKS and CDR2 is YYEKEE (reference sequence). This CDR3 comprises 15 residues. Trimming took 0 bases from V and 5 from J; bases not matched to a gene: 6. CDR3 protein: CASSLEDRASTEAFF. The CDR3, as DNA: TGTGCCAGCAGCTTGGAGGACAGGGCGAGTACTGAAGCTTTCTTT.

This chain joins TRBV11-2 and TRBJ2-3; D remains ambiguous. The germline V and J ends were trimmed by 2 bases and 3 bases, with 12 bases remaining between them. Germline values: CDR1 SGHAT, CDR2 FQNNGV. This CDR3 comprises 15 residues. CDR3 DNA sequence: TGTGCCAGCAGCTTACCAGCAGTCAGTACAGATACGCAGTATTTT. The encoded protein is CASSLPAVSTDTQYF.

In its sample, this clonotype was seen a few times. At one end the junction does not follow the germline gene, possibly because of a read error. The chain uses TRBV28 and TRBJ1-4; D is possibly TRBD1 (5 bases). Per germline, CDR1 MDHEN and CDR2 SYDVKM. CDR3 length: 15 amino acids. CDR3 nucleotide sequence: TGTGCCAGCAGTTTAGGCGGGGCCCTGAATGATAAACTGTTTTTT. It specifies CASSLGGALNDKLFF.

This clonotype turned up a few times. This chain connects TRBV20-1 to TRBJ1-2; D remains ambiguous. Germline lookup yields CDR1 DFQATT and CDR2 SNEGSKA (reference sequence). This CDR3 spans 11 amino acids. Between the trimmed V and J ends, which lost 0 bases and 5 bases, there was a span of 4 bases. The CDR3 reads CSAREHYGYTF. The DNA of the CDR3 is TGCAGTGCTAGAGAGCATTATGGCTACACCTTC.

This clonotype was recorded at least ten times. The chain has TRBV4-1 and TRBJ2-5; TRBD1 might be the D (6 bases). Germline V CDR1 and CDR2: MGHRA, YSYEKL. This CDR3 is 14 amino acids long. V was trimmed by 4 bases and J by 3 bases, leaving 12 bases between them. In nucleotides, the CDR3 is TGCGCCAGCAGCCTCAGGGGCCCAGAAGAGACCCAGTACTTC. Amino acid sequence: CASSLRGPEETQYF.

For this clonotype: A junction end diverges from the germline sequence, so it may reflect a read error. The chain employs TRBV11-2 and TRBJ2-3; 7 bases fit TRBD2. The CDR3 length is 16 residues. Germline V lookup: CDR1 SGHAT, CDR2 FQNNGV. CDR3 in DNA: TGTGCCGGCAGCTCCGGGACTATTACTTGGTCAGATACGCAGTATTTT. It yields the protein CAGSSGTITWSDTQYF.

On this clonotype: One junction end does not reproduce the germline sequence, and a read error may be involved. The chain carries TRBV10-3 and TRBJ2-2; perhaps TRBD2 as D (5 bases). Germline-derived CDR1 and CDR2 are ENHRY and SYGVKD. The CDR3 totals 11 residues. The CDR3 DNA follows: TGTGACATCAGTTACACCGGGAAGCTGTTTTTT. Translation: CDISYTGKLFF.